Listed here are 29 T cell receptor beta chains from one sample, sequenced in a study of blood T cell repertoires in COVID-19. The data were produced by immunoSEQ multiplex PCR, yet TCRdb's version contains in-frame clones alone and is incomplete. The sample has more than 300,000 clones, roughly four fifths seen once; the top ten hold 5.1%. Sample: PBMCs or T cells enriched from blood (not recorded which). Receptors were obtained from a woman aged 45-59 years who had recovered from COVID-19.

V usage is TRBV6-5 and J usage is TRBJ2-7; TRBD2 matches 7 bases. J gave up 2 bases and V 2 bases, and 3 bases lay outside the gene matches. The germline gives CDR1 MNHEY, CDR2 SVGAGI. The CDR3 consists of 14 residues. CDR3 protein: CASSYDGRTYEQYF. As DNA, the CDR3 is TGTGCCAGCAGTTACGACGGGAGGACCTACGAGCAGTACTTC.

This clone was detected a few times. CDR3 bases: TGTGCCAGCAGCGTAGTACCCGGACAGGGATCAGGAAACACCATATATTTT. Amino acids: CASSVVPGQGSGNTIYF. The chain uses TRBV9 and TRBJ1-3, with TRBD1 matching 8 bases. The V and J ends lost 0 bases and 4 bases, in that order; junction bases with no gene match: 9. CDR3 length: 17 residues. Germline lookup yields CDR1 SGDLS and CDR2 YYNGEE.

V usage is TRBV30 and J usage is TRBJ1-1, with D unresolved. Trimming pared 1 base from V and 0 bases from J, leaving 9 bases between. The germline V gene has CDR1 GTSNPN and CDR2 SVGIG (reference sequence). This CDR3 has 14 amino acids. Written as DNA, the CDR3 is TGTGCCTGGAGTGGGGTACGGGTGAACACTGAAGCTTTCTTT. Translating gives CAWSGVRVNTEAFF. The full variable domain, rest sourced from reference TRBV30 and TRBJ1-1, is SQTIHQWPATLVQPVGSPLSLECTVEGTSNPNLYWYRQAAGRGLQLLFYSVGIGQISSEVPQNLSASRPQDRQFILSSKKLLLSDSGFYLCAWSGVRVNTEAFFGQGTRLTVV.

The sample holds one count of this clone. At one boundary the junction diverges from the germline segment, which might be a read error. The J gene is TRBJ1-1, the V gene TRBV6-2 or TRBV6-3; 8 bases align to TRBD1. Germline V gene data show CDR1 as MNHEY and CDR2 as SVGEGT. CDR3 length: 12 amino acids. This chain's CDR3 is CASSYSGTGYVF. For the CDR3, the DNA is TGTGCCAGCAGTTACTCTGGGACAGGCTATGTCTTT.

V gene TRBV6-5 combines with J gene TRBJ2-2, with D unclear. The CDR3 sequence is 15 residues long. Germline V lookup: CDR1 MNHEY, CDR2 SVGAGI. V was cut by 7 bases and J by 1 base, with 13 bases left in between. CDR3 in amino acids: CASKSIPGNTGELFF. DNA for the CDR3: TGTGCCAGCAAATCAATACCAGGGAACACCGGGGAGCTGTTTTTT.

V and J are TRBV30 and TRBJ2-7; D gene uncertain. From germline, CDR1 is GTSNPN and CDR2 SVGIG (reference sequence). Deletions cut 0 bases from V and 4 bases from J, with 13 bases between. CDR3 length: 14 amino acids. CDR3 DNA: TGTGCCTGGAGTGTACTACGCCCCAATTACGAGCAGTACTTC. Its translation: CAWSVLRPNYEQYF.

The rearrangement links TRBV14 to TRBJ1-1; D gene unclear. The CDR3 spans 13 residues. CDR1 and CDR2 from the germline V gene are SGHDN and FVKESK. V lost 4 bases to trimming and J lost 7 bases, with 13 bases between them. The CDR3 nucleotides read TGTGCCAGCAGCCCCTCGAGCCACTTTGAAGCTTTCTTT. The encoded protein is CASSPSSHFEAFF.

This clone has a handful of counts. This chain connects TRBV7-8 to TRBJ1-2; TRBD1 matches at 12 bases. Germline V CDR1 and CDR2: SGHVS, FQNEAQ. Unmatched junction bases numbered 8, after V lost 3 bases and J lost 3 bases. CDR3 length: 17 residues. As DNA, the CDR3 is TGTGCCAGCAGCTTGCCGGCCGGGACAGGGGGCGACTATGGCTACACCTTC. Amino acids: CASSLPAGTGGDYGYTF.

This chain uses TRBV7-2 with TRBJ2-7, with D unresolved. The CDR3 runs 11 residues. Trimming cost V 0 bases and J 6 bases, with 3 bases left between them. CDR1 and CDR2 from the germline V gene are SGHTA and FQGNSA. The CDR3 region has the DNA TGTGCCAGCAGCTTAGCGCGCGAGCAGTACTTC. This encodes CASSLAREQYF. Variable domain in full (rest from reference TRBV7-2 and TRBJ2-7): GAGVSQSPSNKVTEKGKDVELRCDPISGHTALYWYRQSLGQGLEFLIYFQGNSAPDKSGLPSDRFSAERTGGSVSTLTIQRTQQEDSAVYLCASSLAREQYFGPGTRLTVT.

The chain couples TRBV4-2 to TRBJ2-5; the D is unclear. The CDR3 is 13 residues long. V was cut by 0 bases and J by 5 bases, with 7 bases left in between. The V gene's germline CDR1 is LGHNA and CDR2 YNFKEQ. CDR3 sequence (DNA): TGTGCCAGCAGCCAAGATTTGAGGGAGACCCAGTACTTC. Translated, it gives CASSQDLRETQYF.

The chain combines TRBV4-2 with TRBJ1-4; D not resolved. CDR1 LGHNA and CDR2 YNFKEQ come from the germline V gene. This CDR3 is 16 amino acids long. The V end was cut by 0 bases, the J end by 8 bases, with 16 bases between. This CDR3 is CASSQEPGDRREKLFF. As DNA, the CDR3 is TGTGCCAGCAGCCAAGAACCGGGAGACCGGCGGGAAAAACTGTTTTTT.

The chain recombines TRBV27 with TRBJ2-4; 7 bases agree with TRBD1. The CDR3 sequence is 15 residues long. CDR1 and CDR2 (germline): MNHEY, SMNVEV (reference sequence). The ends lost 0 bases at V and 5 bases at J; junction bases unmatched: 4. CDR3 loop: CASSLSKTGQNIQYF. CDR3 in DNA: TGTGCCAGCAGTTTATCCAAGACAGGGCAAAACATTCAGTACTTC.

The chain links TRBV4-3 to TRBJ2-3, with D perhaps matching TRBD2 (6 bases). The germline V and J ends were trimmed by 1 base and 0 bases, with 11 bases remaining between them. The CDR3 consists of 16 residues. Looked up from germline, CDR1 is LGHNA and CDR2 is YSLEER. The CDR3 reads CASSQGWAGSTDTQYF. Written as DNA, the CDR3 is TGCGCCAGCAGCCAAGGTTGGGCGGGAAGCACAGATACGCAGTATTTT.

The J gene is TRBJ2-5, the V gene TRBV12-3 or TRBV12-4; possibly TRBD2 for D (6 bases). This CDR3 comprises 12 residues. Trimming removed 7 bases from V and 3 bases from J, with 9 bases in between. The DNA for the CDR3 is TGTGCCAGCAAGGGAGGAGAAGAGACCCAGTACTTC. As protein: CASKGGEETQYF.

CDR3 amino acids: CASSQGTGEVTYNEQFF. CDR3 coding DNA: TGCGCCAGCAGCCAAGGAACAGGCGAAGTTACCTACAATGAGCAGTTCTTC. V and J are TRBV4-1 and TRBJ2-1; tentatively, D is TRBD1 (5 bases). V was cut by 1 base and J by 2 bases, with 15 bases left in between. CDR1 is MGHRA and CDR2 is YSYEKL in the germline V gene. There are 17 residues in the CDR3.

The chain joins TRBV4-2 to TRBJ2-3, with a weak D call TRBD2 (5 bases). The germline V gene encodes CDR1 LGHNA and CDR2 YNFKEQ. Trimming pared 5 bases from V and 2 bases from J, leaving 14 bases between. The CDR3 runs 15 residues. CDR3 nucleotide sequence: TGTGCCAGCAGCGGGCGACGGGGAGACACAGATACGCAGTATTTT. Translation gives CASSGRRGDTDTQYF.

The V and J genes are TRBV14 and TRBJ2-4; D not resolved. Germline values: CDR1 SGHDN, CDR2 FVKESK. Trimming stripped 3 bases from V and 0 bases from J, with 6 bases between. The CDR3 is made up of 14 amino acids. CDR3 nucleotide sequence: TGTGCCAGCAGCCACCGGGTAGCCAAAAACATTCAGTACTTC. Its translation is CASSHRVAKNIQYF.

This clone was counted a few times. This chain links TRBV6-2 or TRBV6-3 with TRBJ1-1; possible D gene TRBD1, 6 bases. Germline V gives CDR1 MNHEY, CDR2 SVGEGT. V was cut by 4 bases and J by 4 bases, with 13 bases left in between. The CDR3 runs to 14 residues. The CDR3 loop reads CASSFSSQGTEAFF. In DNA form, the CDR3 reads TGTGCCAGCAGTTTCTCCTCACAGGGCACTGAAGCTTTCTTT.

The rearrangement uses TRBV4-3 and TRBJ1-1; D unresolved. Trimming removed 0 bases at V and 3 bases at J, with 8 bases between. The CDR3 covers 14 residues. Germline V gene sequence: CDR1 LGHNA, CDR2 YSLEER. The CDR3 region is CASSQDSGYTEAFF. CDR3 nucleotides: TGCGCCAGCAGCCAAGATTCGGGGTACACTGAAGCTTTCTTT.

The genes are TRBV14 and TRBJ2-7, with 7 bases that match TRBD1. This CDR3 has 14 amino acids. CDR1 SGHDN and CDR2 FVKESK come from the germline V gene. Losses at the gene ends were 3 bases for V and 3 bases for J; bases not matched to a gene: 5. The CDR3 coding sequence is TGTGCCAGCAGCCACCACAGGGGAAACTACGAGCAGTACTTC. This codes for CASSHHRGNYEQYF.

This clone occurred a few times. The chain couples TRBV18 to TRBJ2-1; possible D gene TRBD2, 6 bases. V lost 2 bases and J 8 bases, leaving 7 bases between the germline ends. Germline V lookup: CDR1 KGHSH, CDR2 LQKENI. The CDR3 runs 12 residues. The CDR3 sequence: CASSPREDEQFF. The CDR3 bases are TGTGCCAGCTCACCAAGGGAGGATGAGCAGTTCTTC.

The chain employs TRBV4-2 and TRBJ1-2, with D perhaps matching TRBD1 (6 bases). The CDR3 spans 15 residues. Germline V gives CDR1 LGHNA, CDR2 YNFKEQ. The V and J ends lost 0 bases and 4 bases respectively, with 12 bases between them. CDR3 sequence (DNA): TGTGCCAGCAGCCAAGATGCCGGGGGGGCCTATGGCTACACCTTC. It specifies CASSQDAGGAYGYTF.

V is TRBV7-9 and J is TRBJ2-3; possibly TRBD2 for D (6 bases). Germline V gene data show CDR1 as SEHNR and CDR2 as FQNEAQ (reference sequence). Trimming removed 4 bases from V and 4 bases from J, with 9 bases in between. The CDR3 runs 13 residues. The CDR3 DNA reads as TGTGCCAGCAGCTCGGACTACCCAGATACGCAGTATTTT. Translation: CASSSDYPDTQYF.

V is TRBV30 and J is TRBJ2-3; 8 bases fit TRBD2. CDR1 is GTSNPN and CDR2 is SVGIG in the germline V gene (reference sequence). The CDR3 runs 15 residues. Losses at the gene ends were 0 bases for V and 1 base for J; bases not matched to a gene: 3. The CDR3, as DNA: TGTGCCTGGAGTGTATCTAGCGGGCGCACAGATACGCAGTATTTT. Translating gives CAWSVSSGRTDTQYF.

This chain links TRBV6-5 with TRBJ1-4, with D maybe TRBD1 (5 bases). Per the germline V gene, CDR1 is MNHEY and CDR2 is SVGAGI. CDR3 length equals 13 residues. Trimming pared 6 bases from V and 8 bases from J, leaving 13 bases between. CDR3 in DNA: TGTGCCAGCAGACCCGTTCGACAGGAAAAACTGTTTTTT. Translation gives CASRPVRQEKLFF.

The chain is built from TRBV5-1 and TRBJ1-1; 9 bases are shared with TRBD1. V lost 4 bases to trimming and J lost 0 bases; unmatched junction nucleotides: 13. Germline CDR1 and CDR2: SGHRS and YFSETQ. This CDR3 is built from 18 residues. Here the CDR3 DNA reads TGCGCCAGCAGCCCACAGTGGACAGGGGAGTACATGAACACTGAAGCTTTCTTT. It yields the protein CASSPQWTGEYMNTEAFF.

The chain links TRBV12-3 or TRBV12-4 to TRBJ1-2; D gene uncertain. This CDR3 contains 12 residues. V was cut by 2 bases and J by 4 bases, with 5 bases left in between. The CDR3 protein is CASSLNSYGYTF. DNA of the CDR3: TGTGCCAGCAGTTTAAACAGCTATGGCTACACCTTC.

This clone appeared a single time. The chain has TRBV5-1 and TRBJ1-2; D is perhaps TRBD1 (5 bases). The V gene's germline CDR1 is SGHRS and CDR2 YFSETQ. The length of the CDR3 is 15 residues. V lost 5 bases and J lost 8, with 22 bases in between. The CDR3 spells CASSQAYPGIDGYTF. CDR3 nucleotides: TGCGCCAGCAGTCAAGCCTACCCAGGGATCGACGGCTACACCTTC.

The rearrangement links TRBV9 to TRBJ2-3, with D unclear. This CDR3 has 12 residues. The germline V gene has CDR1 SGDLS and CDR2 YYNGEE. With 0 bases removed from V and 6 bases from J, the gap between germline ends came to 5 bases. CDR3 residues: CASSVVEDTQYF. CDR3 in DNA: TGTGCCAGCAGCGTAGTGGAGGATACGCAGTATTTT.